Described below is a single T cell receptor beta chain sequence and its context. Which antigen it targets is not known. No base qualities exist here, and no much larger clone lies one base off it. Inclusive of the bounding cysteine and phenylalanine, the CDR3 is 14 residues long. The only DNA kept is the CDR3, 42 bases in frame from the first base. V is shortened by 5 bases, J by 1 base, and the region joining them spans 12 bases. CDR1 is given as SGHAT and CDR2 as FQDESV, both from the germline V gene (reference sequence). The data were taken from a study of cytomegalovirus exposure and HLA in healthy donors (dated by TCRdb to about 2017). About the study as a whole: In an earlier analysis of some 550 of the donors, around 290 Gb of sequence data and approximately 100 million unique TCR beta sequences from 180 million or so T cells were reported. An early release that covered fewer than 750 HLA-typed donors contained approximately 300 gigabases of sequencing data and tens of millions of unique TCR sequences. Of the roughly 400 genotyped donors, 65% to 90% fell in the genetic ancestry cluster associated with self-reported Caucasian donors. The study aimed to test whether cataloging public T cell receptors could reveal signatures of past pathogen exposure. Using immunosequencing, the study profiled T cell repertoires from around 670 subjects and related those repertoires to cytomegalovirus serostatus. Along with the approximately 650-subject first cohort, a separate validation cohort of over 90 different subjects was used. High-throughput TCR immunosequencing, statistical association of individual TCRs with disease status, and machine learning were combined to predict cytomegalovirus infection status. A later analysis re-analyzed previously published TCR beta repertoires from roughly 690 donors and added high-resolution HLA genotyping to study TCR occurrence patterns. Rather than using new phenotypic data, the later analysis identified candidate immune exposures from TCR beta sequences and from how often those sequences occurred across donors. To decide whether each TCR beta V gene segment behaved as functional or pseudogenic, an earlier analysis of some 600 of the donors relied on high-throughput TCR beta sequencing. Alongside the repertoire data, information on donor age, sex, ethnicity and CMV serostatus was compiled. A later genetic analysis took genome-wide SNP genotypes for about three fifths of the 666 donors and used that subset as a discovery cohort. All discovery cohort repertoires had been generated on a single sequencing platform. HLA typing included class I and class II loci at four-digit resolution. The number of donors typed differed by locus, with 629-630 for A, B, C, DRB1 and DQB1, around 520 for DQA1, 600 to 610 for DPA1, and around 450 for DPB1. Four or five DR-DQ haplotypes were handled as single units for association and clustering because linkage in the cohort was strong. On average, 235,054 unique TCR beta nucleotide sequences were sequenced per donor among a few hundred genotyped donors of the cohort, with around 19% of those sequences being non-productive. The investigation overall reported the following: This cohort had only TCR beta chains sequenced, and the lack of alpha or paired-chain data limited which features could be detected. A group of highly shared sequence variants was considered likely to be a technical artifact of the sequencing pipeline. A total of fewer than 200 TCR beta chains were listed by the study as associated with cytomegalovirus. The classifier was reported to diagnose cytomegalovirus status with high specificity and sensitivity in both the original cohort and the validation cohort. HLA typing was unavailable for some donors at each locus, so association tests used only the typed subset. Linkage disequilibrium might explain the correlated functional status among segregating V segments, but an unknown experimental factor could not be ruled out. Across donors, most TCR sequences were observed very rarely, whereas some public TCRs were present in many individuals. A later genetic analysis associated a missense DCLRE1C variant with V-gene and J-gene trimming of TCR beta chains, and an independent cohort replicated the association. In a later analysis, HLA-associated TCR beta chains were found to be more clonally expanded and to have lower generation probabilities than equally common non-associated chains. An earlier analysis of around 540 of the donors showed that most TCR beta V segments appeared in productive rearrangements either about 87% or about 30% of the time, which broadly matched IMGT annotations. At a false discovery rate of 0.05, a later analysis linked around 17,000 TCR beta sequences to specific HLA alleles. The authors suggested that the approach could potentially be extended to other disease states and immunological phenotypes. The earlier analysis of 587 of the donors excluded roughly 16 rarely observed V segments, including chromosome 9 orphons, because counts were too low. A later analysis found that TCR association rates varied across HLA loci, with DRB1 alleles showing the most associated TCRs and HLA-C alleles the fewest. Three of the identified cytomegalovirus-associated TCR beta chains were confirmed in vitro to be specific for cytomegalovirus antigens. A later analysis found that most CMV-associated TCR beta chains appeared HLA-restricted, with HLA associations seemingly driven largely by CMV exposure. According to a later analysis, parvovirus B19, influenza, CMV and Epstein-Barr virus appeared linked to several top co-occurrence clusters. For the cohort, immune exposure information was limited to CMV serostatus. Sequencing depth was assumed to be roughly uniform across donors in the presence/absence analyses, though that assumption may not hold. Strong co-occurrence of HLA alleles, especially DR and DQ, made assigning TCR associations to individual alleles difficult. According to a later genetic analysis, donors in an Asian-associated ancestry cluster had fewer N-insertions in productive TCRs than the roughly 670-donor mean. A further reported finding was that TCR beta sequences accurately predicted the HLA-A and HLA-B alleles for most subjects in the first cohort. Some IMGT-functional V segments, including TRBV6-2 and TRBV6-3, could not be told apart with the 87-base-pair reads, so those segments were excluded.

Library method: the immunoSEQ multiplex PCR assay. For the multiplex PCR, a mixture combining 60 forward primers for TCR Vbeta segments and 13 reverse primers for TCR Jbeta segments was used. The CDR3 region of rearranged TCR beta genes was amplified from genomic DNA with a multiplex PCR assay. Amplified TCR beta libraries were sequenced as 87-base-pair reads on the Illumina HiSeq System. The published analysis was carried out like this. In a later analysis, tens of millions of unique TCR beta chains were counted across the 650 to 750 repertoires, and some 10 million of these chains were shared by at least two donors. To remove PCR and sequencing errors, raw reads were error-corrected and collapsed into unique sequences using a nearest-neighbor algorithm that merged closely related sequences. To assign V, D and J gene segments, CDR3 sequences were aligned to IMGT reference sequences. For a sequence to be retained, a match of at least six nucleotides was required to both a V gene segment and a J gene segment. A rearrangement was called productive if the CDR3 had no stop codons and remained in frame with V and J, and every other rearrangement was called non-productive. Following IMGT convention, CDR3 was defined as the stretch from the second conserved V-encoded cysteine to the conserved J-encoded phenylalanine. The earlier analysis of 500 to 600 of the donors excluded sequences that lacked an unambiguous match to a single V gene segment. In an earlier analysis of approximately 560 of the donors, a V segment was called functional when productive rearrangements were above 56.7%, and segregating when the standard deviation between donors exceeded 5%. A statistical classification framework was built to diagnose cytomegalovirus status from the catalog of TCR beta chain sequences. In a later analysis, TCR nucleotide sequences were compared against IMGT/GENE-DB human TR gene sequences so that V and J genes could be assigned. The TCRdist pipeline was used in a later analysis to assign CDR3 sequences and most-parsimonious VDJ recombination scenarios. In a later analysis, every TCR beta chain was defined by the combination of its CDR3 amino acid sequence and its V-gene family, and reads without a unique V-gene family were dropped. As a way to deal with suspected cross-contamination and a sequencing artifact, a later analysis dropped more than 500 nucleotide sequences that were highly shared and had low generation probability. For each public chain, a later analysis derived a clonal expansion index from normalized ranks of inferred template counts within each repertoire. In a later analysis, generation probabilities were computed using a VDJ recombination model fitted to out-of-frame rearrangements, and the results were checked against IGoR. In a later analysis, hypergeometric tests were used to score TCR-TCR, TCR-HLA and TCR-CMV co-occurrence, with a repertoire-size bias correction applied to TCR pairs. False discovery rates were estimated in a later analysis by permuting HLA or CMV assignments 20 times. In a later analysis, co-occurring TCRs were grouped using DBSCAN, with TCRdist sequence similarity added in when clustering inside HLA-allele-positive subsets. For co-occurrence clustering, repertoires with fewer than 30,000 or more than 120,000 public chains were excluded, along with roughly 5 repertoires with anomalous nucleotide sharing. This is the immuneACCESS table as TCRdb keeps it, with only in-frame sequences that have V and J called. A part of the clones is gone; compared with another copy, unresolved V genes explain less than half, and the rest is unexplained. Clonal size and the V and J genes are those of that table, whereas D and trimming came from the DNA. This sample comprises 130,000 to 150,000 clones, 55% to 80% of them detected only once. The ten largest clones take up 13% to 15% of the sample.

In total, approximately 690 healthy bone marrow donors made up the cohort. All cohort members were sampled while nominally healthy, although unrecorded immune exposures were likely present. Of the 670 or so cohort members, 250 to 300 had positive CMV serostatus and 350 to 450 had negative CMV serostatus, and CMV serostatus was not recorded for the donor. A peripheral blood sample was provided by each donor, and peripheral blood mononuclear cells were used for TCR beta sequencing. The Qiagen DNeasy Blood Extraction Kit was used to extract genomic DNA from the blood cell samples. This sequence was found in a human donor in good health. The chain is made from TRBV11-1 and TRBJ2-7; TRBD1 could be the D gene, as 6 bases match. Material for sequencing was PBMCs. The CDR3 loop reads CASSHLDRSYEQYF. The DNA sequence is TGTGCCAGCAGCCACCTTGACAGGTCCTACGAGCAGTACTTC. When the CDR3 is completed using the reference TRBV11-1 and TRBJ2-7 genes on either side, the full variable domain is EAEVAQSPRYKITEKSQAVAFWCDPISGHATLYWYRQILGQGPELLVQFQDESVVDDSQLPKDRFSAERLKGVDSTLKIQPAELGDSAMYLCASSHLDRSYEQYFGPGTRLTVT.